The 11 T cell receptor beta chains presented below share a single source sample, sequenced in a study of OX40 agonist ivuxolimab in advanced cancers. Clones were read by immunoSEQ multiplex PCR, and TCRdb kept only the in-frame ones, dropping some. The sample comprises about 83,000 clones, less than 85% of which are singletons, and under 8% rests with the top ten. Specimen: CD4+ or CD8+ T cells sorted from blood, collected in a trial of the OX40 agonist ivuxolimab. These receptors were taken from an adult with an advanced solid tumor such as melanoma, head and neck, liver or kidney cancer.

This chain links TRBV9 with TRBJ2-7; 11 bases are shared with TRBD1. CDR3 length: 15 residues. CDR1 and CDR2 from the germline V gene are SGDLS and YYNGEE. V shed 3 bases, J shed 4 bases, and the junction held 6 bases outside the gene matches. The CDR3 nucleotides read TGTGCCAGCAGCGACGGGACAGGGGGAAAATACGAGCAGTACTTC. Amino acid sequence: CASSDGTGGKYEQYF.

V is TRBV9 and J is TRBJ2-2; 9 bases match TRBD1. J was trimmed by 4 bases and V by 3 bases; bases with no gene match: 7. CDR1 is SGDLS, CDR2 YYNGEE, per germline. CDR3 length equals 16 residues. The CDR3 nucleotides are TGTGCCAGCAGCGGAGAAGGACAGGGGATCACCGGGGAGCTGTTTTTT. The encoded protein is CASSGEGQGITGELFF.

The V call is TRBV19, the J call TRBJ2-3, with a possible D match to TRBD2 (6 bases). In germline, CDR1 is LNHDA, CDR2 SQIVND (reference sequence). V lost 3 bases, J lost 2 bases, and 9 bases lay in between. This CDR3 contains 14 residues. The CDR3 is CASSIGGFTDTQYF. The CDR3 DNA is TGTGCCAGTAGTATCGGAGGGTTCACAGATACGCAGTATTTT. Full variable domain (missing parts from reference TRBV19 and TRBJ2-3): DGGITQSPKYLFRKEGQNVTLSCEQNLNHDAMYWYRQDPGQGLRLIYYSQIVNDFQKGDIAEGYSVSREKKESFPLTVTSAQKNPTAFYLCASSIGGFTDTQYFGPGTRLTVL.

V usage is TRBV7-6 and J usage is TRBJ2-7; 8 nucleotides align to TRBD2. The J segment lost 4 bases and the V segment lost 5 bases, leaving 13 bases of the junction unmatched. CDR1 SGHVS and CDR2 FNYEAQ come from the germline V gene. This CDR3 contains 16 residues. CDR3 DNA: TGTGCCAGCAGCGTCAAACCCGGGGGGGCCGCGTACGAGCAGTACTTC. Protein sequence: CASSVKPGGAAYEQYF. Full variable domain (rest looked up from reference TRBV7-6 and TRBJ2-7): GAGVSQSPRYKVTKRGQDVALRCDPISGHVSLYWYRQALGQGPEFLTYFNYEAQQDKSGLPNDRFSAERPEGSISTLTIQRTEQRDSAMYRCASSVKPGGAAYEQYFGPGTRLTVT.

The J gene is TRBJ2-7, the V gene TRBV6-1; 12 bases agree with TRBD2. J was trimmed by 3 bases and V by 1 base; bases with no gene match: 7. This CDR3 has 17 residues. From germline, CDR1 is MNHNS and CDR2 SASEGT. The CDR3 DNA sequence: TGTGCCAGCAGTGAAGGACGGACTAGCGGGGCCTTCTACGAGCAGTACTTC. As protein: CASSEGRTSGAFYEQYF.

The chain carries TRBV9 and TRBJ2-1; 8 bases are shared with TRBD2. Germline V CDR1 and CDR2: SGDLS, YYNGEE. This CDR3 contains 15 residues. Trimming removed 1 base from V and 7 bases from J; junction bases left unmatched: 7. This chain's CDR3 is CASSVFAGGKNEQFF. Here the CDR3 DNA reads TGTGCCAGCAGCGTATTCGCGGGGGGTAAAAATGAGCAGTTCTTC.

The gene calls are TRBV6-6 and TRBJ1-5; the match to TRBD1 covers 9 bases. This CDR3 comprises 15 residues. Germline V gives CDR1 MNHNY, CDR2 SVGAGI (reference sequence). V lost 4 bases to trimming and J lost 1 base; unmatched junction nucleotides: 2. The CDR3 DNA reads TGTGCCAGCAGTTCACAGGGGGCAAGCAATCAGCCCCAGCATTTT. The encoded protein is CASSSQGASNQPQHF.

The genes are TRBV30 and TRBJ2-7, with a possible D match to TRBD1 (5 bases). Trimming shortened V by 4 bases and J by 0 bases, and 13 bases separated the two germline ends. Germline CDR1 GTSNPN, CDR2 SVGIG (reference sequence). This CDR3 is 14 amino acids long. The CDR3 sequence: CAWKQGSLSYEQYF. The CDR3 nucleotides read TGTGCCTGGAAGCAGGGATCGCTCTCCTACGAGCAGTACTTC.

In its sample, this clone ranks as medium-sized. The chain has TRBV5-1 and TRBJ1-1; no firm D call. Trimming took off 0 bases at V and 5 bases at J, with 8 bases between the two ends. Germline V gene sequence: CDR1 SGHRS, CDR2 YFSETQ. There are 13 residues in the CDR3. The DNA for the CDR3 is TGCGCCAGCAGCTTGGCGGCGGAAACTGAAGCTTTCTTT. Protein sequence: CASSLAAETEAFF.

The V gene is TRBV7-2, the J gene TRBJ2-5, with 12 bases aligning to TRBD2. Trimming took 5 bases from V and 2 from J; bases not matched to a gene: 9. Germline V gives CDR1 SGHTA, CDR2 FQGNSA. The CDR3 consists of 17 residues. The CDR3 sequence: CASSRNLLAGGQETQYF. As DNA, the CDR3 is TGTGCCAGCAGCAGGAACCTACTAGCGGGAGGTCAAGAGACCCAGTACTTC.

The chain uses TRBV7-8 and TRBJ1-2, with TRBD1 as a possible D gene (5 bases). Germline CDR1 and CDR2: SGHVS and FQNEAQ. This CDR3 comprises 14 residues. V was cut by 6 bases and J by 9 bases, with 20 bases left in between. The CDR3 protein is CASSHRGGRYSYTF. The DNA of the CDR3 is TGTGCCAGCAGTCACCGTGGGGGGAGATATAGCTACACCTTC.